Listed here are 18 T cell receptor beta chains from one sample, sequenced in a study of blood T cell repertoires in COVID-19. Generated by immunoSEQ multiplex PCR, the TCRdb table keeps only in-frame clones and is missing some. The table shows about 390,000 clones, with 87% occurring only once. The sample consisted of PBMCs or T cells enriched from blood (not recorded which). These receptors were obtained from a woman between 45 and 60 years old who had recovered from COVID-19.

The genes are TRBV4-1 and TRBJ2-3; 14 bases align to TRBD2. CDR1 and CDR2 from the germline V gene are MGHRA and YSYEKL. The ends lost 0 bases at V and 7 bases at J; junction bases unmatched: 9. The length of the CDR3 is 18 residues. The CDR3 nucleotides are TGCGCCAGCAGCCAAGATGCGACTAGCGGGGGGGCACGAAATACGCAGTATTTT. It yields the protein CASSQDATSGGARNTQYF.

The V and J genes are TRBV2 and TRBJ1-4; D is ambiguous. Germline V gene lookup returns CDR1 SNHLY and CDR2 FYNNEI. Deletions cut 7 bases from V and 0 bases from J, with 6 bases between. The CDR3 consists of 13 residues. CDR3 nucleotides: TGTGCCAGCAATGGAGCAACTAATGAAAAACTGTTTTTT. Translation gives CASNGATNEKLFF.

This clone was picked up a small number of times. The CDR3 loop reads CASSVGSSGTEETQYF. CDR3 DNA: TGTGCCAGCAGCGTAGGTAGTAGCGGGACCGAAGAGACCCAGTACTTC. The rearrangement joins TRBV9 to TRBJ2-5; 8 positions agree with TRBD2. V gave up 0 bases and J gave up 3 bases; unmatched junction bases: 7. The V gene's germline CDR1 is SGDLS and CDR2 YYNGEE. This CDR3 comprises 16 residues.

The V call is TRBV2, the J call TRBJ2-5, with unresolved D. This CDR3 comprises 13 residues. Looked up from germline, CDR1 is SNHLY and CDR2 is FYNNEI. Trimming shortened V by 4 bases and J by 1 base, and 7 bases separated the two germline ends. CDR3: CASSAGGQETQYF. In DNA form, the CDR3 reads TGTGCCAGCAGTGCCGGCGGCCAAGAGACCCAGTACTTC.

This chain connects TRBV5-4 to TRBJ2-3, with TRBD1 matching over 8 bases. The CDR3 covers 16 residues. The germline CDR1 and CDR2 sequences are SGHNT and YYREEE (reference sequence). V shed 3 bases, J shed 8 bases, and the junction held 14 bases outside the gene matches. In DNA form, the CDR3 reads TGTGCCAGCAGCTCTGGTGGACAGGGCTGGATTGCTACGCAGTATTTT. Its translation is CASSSGGQGWIATQYF. The complete variable domain, with remaining parts taken from reference TRBV5-4 and TRBJ2-3, reads ETGVTQSPTHLIKTRGQQVTLRCSSQSGHNTVSWYQQALGQGPQFIFQYYREEENGRGNFPPRFSGLQFPNYSSELNVNALELDDSALYLCASSSGGQGWIATQYFGPGTRLTVL.

The V and J genes are TRBV30 and TRBJ1-4, with D perhaps matching TRBD1 (5 bases). V shed 5 bases and J shed 0 bases, with 16 bases lying between them. The CDR3 covers 16 residues. Per germline, CDR1 GTSNPN and CDR2 SVGIG (reference sequence). Written as DNA, the CDR3 is TGTGCCTGGGCGCGAGGACAATTATCAACTAATGAAAAACTGTTTTTT. This gives the protein CAWARGQLSTNEKLFF.

V and J are TRBV3-1 (or the pseudogene TRBV3-2) and TRBJ1-5, with no clear D. Germline V gene lookup returns CDR1 LGHDT and CDR2 YNNKEL (reference sequence). With 1 base removed from V and 4 bases from J, the gap between germline ends came to 8 bases. CDR3 length: 14 amino acids. This CDR3 is CASSQVHQNQPQHF. Written as DNA, the CDR3 is TGTGCCAGCAGCCAAGTCCACCAGAATCAGCCCCAGCATTTT.

The DNA for the CDR3 is TGTGCCAGCAGGCGGCCCGGACAGGGGGCGAGGGGCTACACCTTC. Protein sequence: CASRRPGQGARGYTF. V is TRBV6-5 and J is TRBJ1-2; 11 bases fit TRBD1. J gave up 8 bases and V 6 bases, and 11 bases lay outside the gene matches. Germline-derived CDR1 and CDR2 are MNHEY and SVGAGI. There are 15 residues in the CDR3.

The rearrangement links TRBV18 to TRBJ1-3, with a possible D match to TRBD1 (5 bases). The CDR3 has 14 residues. The V gene lost 6 bases and the J gene lost 4 bases, with 13 bases spanning the gap. Germline V CDR1 and CDR2: KGHSH, LQKENI. The DNA of the CDR3 is TGTGCCAGCTCCGCGGCGGGACGCGGAAACACCATATATTTT. Amino acids: CASSAAGRGNTIYF.

The chain uses TRBV30 and TRBJ1-1; 8 positions agree with TRBD1. Germline V lookup: CDR1 GTSNPN, CDR2 SVGIG (reference sequence). CDR3 length: 14 residues. J was trimmed by 6 bases and V by 3 bases; bases with no gene match: 9. The CDR3 protein is CAWSAGQGRAEAFF. CDR3 in DNA: TGTGCCTGGAGCGCTGGACAGGGAAGAGCTGAAGCTTTCTTT. Full variable domain (rest looked up from reference TRBV30 and TRBJ1-1): SQTIHQWPATLVQPVGSPLSLECTVEGTSNPNLYWYRQAAGRGLQLLFYSVGIGQISSEVPQNLSASRPQDRQFILSSKKLLLSDSGFYLCAWSAGQGRAEAFFGQGTRLTVV.

CDR3 in amino acids: CASSSRQESYEQYF. CDR3 DNA sequence: TGTGCCAGCAGCTCGCGACAGGAATCCTACGAGCAGTACTTC. The V gene is TRBV9, the J gene TRBJ2-7, with D possibly matching TRBD1 (6 bases). Between the trimmed V and J ends, which lost 4 bases and 1 base, there was a span of 12 bases. This CDR3 comprises 14 residues. Germline CDR1 and CDR2: SGDLS and YYNGEE.

A few counts support this clone. This sequence joins TRBV10-3 and TRBJ1-2; tentative D call: TRBD1 (6 bases). Germline loops: CDR1 ENHRY, CDR2 SYGVKD. Trimming left V 10 bases short and J 4 bases short, with 16 bases between. The CDR3 contains 13 residues. The CDR3 loop is CASLQGSTYGYTF. The DNA of the CDR3 is TGTGCCAGCCTACAGGGATCCACCTATGGCTACACCTTC.

V and J are TRBV20-1 and TRBJ2-3; D perhaps matches TRBD2 (5 bases). Trimming stripped 3 bases from V and 2 bases from J, with 15 bases between. The CDR3 contains 15 residues. Germline CDR1 is DFQATT and CDR2 is SNEGSKA (reference sequence). The CDR3 spells CSASPGETLTDTQYF. The DNA of the CDR3 is TGCAGTGCTAGTCCCGGGGAGACTCTCACAGATACGCAGTATTTT.

The rearrangement links TRBV12-3 or TRBV12-4 to TRBJ2-1, with TRBD2 matching over 7 bases. J lost 7 bases, V lost 6 bases, and 3 bases had no gene match. CDR3 length: 12 amino acids. The CDR3 here is CASSTGGNEQFF. The CDR3, as DNA: TGTGCCAGCAGCACCGGGGGGAATGAGCAGTTCTTC.

This chain links TRBV5-6 with TRBJ2-1, with TRBD1 identical over 8 bases. The CDR3 is 12 residues long. With 4 bases clipped from V and 7 bases from J, the junction kept 1 base outside the gene matches. Germline V CDR1 and CDR2: SGHDT, YYEEEE. CDR3 in amino acids: CASSRTGNEQFF. The CDR3 DNA sequence: TGTGCCAGCAGCAGGACAGGGAATGAGCAGTTCTTC.

This chain uses TRBV24-1 with TRBJ1-4; the D gene is possibly TRBD1 (6 bases). This CDR3 region has 18 residues. CDR1 KGHDR and CDR2 SFDVKD come from the germline V gene. The V and J ends lost 9 bases and 0 bases respectively, with 22 bases between them. The CDR3 DNA sequence: TGTGCCACCCGCGGGGCCGGGAGGGGGAGGCCAACTAATGAAAAACTGTTTTTT. Protein: CATRGAGRGRPTNEKLFF.

The chain is built from TRBV14 and TRBJ1-2, with 9 bases aligning to TRBD1. The CDR3 loop spans 14 amino acids. CDR1 SGHDN and CDR2 FVKESK come from the germline V gene. After removal of 6 bases from V and 3 bases from J, the junction contained 5 bases not matched to a gene. The CDR3 here is CASSPTGGDYGYTF. DNA for the CDR3: TGTGCCAGCAGTCCGACAGGGGGAGACTATGGCTACACCTTC.

The chain employs TRBV7-9 and TRBJ2-3; 14 positions agree with TRBD2. V lost 5 bases, J lost 6 bases, and 7 bases stayed unmatched. The CDR3 is 16 residues long. The germline CDR1 and CDR2 sequences are SEHNR and FQNEAQ (reference sequence). In nucleotides, the CDR3 is TGTGCCAGCAGCCCTCGGACTAGCGGGAGGTGGGATACGCAGTATTTT. Protein product: CASSPRTSGRWDTQYF.